One and the same sample provided the 12 T cell receptor delta chains below, sequenced in a study of delta chains in infants with herpesvirus infections. TCR cDNA was made from PBMC RNA with gamma- and delta-chain-specific primers. TCRdb reanalyzed the RT-PCR reads using CATT. The table includes some 1,000 delta-chain clones, approximately 30% detected once. Specimen: peripheral blood, collected at time point 2 of longitudinal follow-up. All receptors derive from a human donor who was a Ugandan infant, either HIV-exposed or HIV-unexposed (not recorded which).

This clone rates as large. The rearrangement joins TRDV1 to TRDJ1; the match to TRDD2 covers 7 bases. From germline, CDR1 is TSWWSYY and CDR2 QGS. J was trimmed by 0 bases and V by 0 bases; bases with no gene match: 22. The CDR3 is 22 residues long. The CDR3 reads CALGELWPSFVGRKHYTDKLIF. Written as DNA, the CDR3 is TGTGCTCTTGGGGAACTATGGCCTTCCTTTGTAGGGCGCAAGCATTACACCGATAAACTCATCTTT.

Sample share makes this clone large (0.1 to 1%). This sequence joins TRDV1 and TRDJ1; maybe TRDD3 (5 bases). V dropped 0 bases and J dropped 0 bases, with 26 bases sitting between them. This CDR3 has 21 residues. Germline V CDR1 and CDR2: TSWWSYY, QGS. CDR3 in DNA: TGTGCTCTTGGGGAACTCGGTCCCTCTGGGCTACTGGTCAAACACACCGATAAACTCATCTTT. This encodes CALGELGPSGLLVKHTDKLIF.

This clone is categorized as large. The rearrangement uses TRAV29/DV5 and TRDJ1, with 10 bases that match TRDD3. The CDR3 sequence is 17 residues long. Germline V lookup: CDR1 NSMFDY, CDR2 ISSIKDK. J lost 7 bases, V lost 0 bases, and 15 bases had no gene match. CDR3 sequence: CAASAGPSTGGSGKLIF. The CDR3 coding sequence is TGTGCAGCAAGCGCAGGTCCTAGTACTGGGGGATCGGGTAAACTCATCTTT.

The genes are TRDV2 and TRDJ3; 7 bases align to TRDD3. The germline V gene encodes CDR1 GEAIGNYY and CDR2 EKD. CDR3 length: 18 amino acids. Unmatched junction bases numbered 5, after V lost 0 bases and J lost 1 base. The CDR3 loop reads CACDTLLGVSWDTRQMFF. The CDR3 DNA reads as TGTGCCTGTGACACCTTGCTGGGGGTTTCCTGGGACACCCGACAGATGTTTTTC.

For this clone: This likely came from a read error, as a far larger clone is one base away. V gene TRDV1 combines with J gene TRDJ1; 8 bases align to TRDD3. The germline V gene encodes CDR1 TSWWSYY and CDR2 QGS. The CDR3 sequence is 22 residues long. The CDR3 here is CALGEQSPYFLDWGDYTDKPIF. In nucleotides, the CDR3 is TGTGCTCTTGGGGAACAGTCTCCCTACTTCTTGGACTGGGGGGATTACACCGATAAACCCATCTTT.

By share, this clone counts as medium-sized. The chain carries TRDV1 and TRDJ1; 9 bases map to TRDD2. From germline, CDR1 is TSWWSYY and CDR2 QGS. Trimming took 3 bases from V and 0 from J; bases not matched to a gene: 20. This CDR3 has 21 residues. CDR3 in amino acids: CALGDPPFLRGILRYTDKLIF. The DNA for the CDR3 is TGTGCTCTTGGGGACCCCCCCTTCCTACGAGGGATACTCAGGTACACCGATAAACTCATCTTT.

This clone has just a few counts. This chain links TRDV1 with TRDJ1; TRDD3 matches at 7 bases. The V and J ends lost 2 bases and 0 bases, in that order; junction bases with no gene match: 15. This CDR3 has 19 amino acids. CDR1 is TSWWSYY, CDR2 QGS, per germline. The CDR3 protein is CALGERDLHWGRYTDKLIF. The CDR3 coding sequence is TGTGCTCTTGGGGAAAGGGACCTACACTGGGGACGATACACCGATAAACTCATCTTT.

This clone qualifies as large. The sample carries other DNA sequences with the same CDR3. The chain links TRDV2 to TRDJ2; the match to TRDD3 covers 10 bases. J lost 4 bases, V lost 0 bases, and 1 base had no gene match. The germline gives CDR1 GEAIGNYY, CDR2 EKD. This CDR3 comprises 15 residues. The CDR3, as DNA: TGTGCCTGTGACACCGTGGGGGATACGACAGCACAACTCTTCTTT. Amino acid sequence: CACDTVGDTTAQLFF.

As regards this clone: A much larger clone differs by one base, so this may be a read error. The chain employs TRDV1 and TRDJ3, with TRDD3 identical over 12 bases. The junction had 29 bases not matched to a gene; V was cut back by 1 base and J by 7 bases. This CDR3 is 26 amino acids long. Germline loops: CDR1 TSWWSYY, CDR2 QGS. CDR3 amino acids: CALGEPKGSPSPSGGYALCDTRQMFF. In DNA form, the CDR3 reads TGTGCTCTTGGGGAACCAAAGGGGTCACCATCGCCATCTGGGGGATACGCGTTGTGTGACACCCGACAGATGTTTTTC.

This clone has only a few counts. This may come from a read error, since a much larger clone is one base off. The rearrangement uses TRDV2 and TRDJ1; 10 bases are shared with TRDD3. This CDR3 region has 15 residues. Germline V gene sequence: CDR1 GEAIGNYY, CDR2 EKD. The J segment lost 0 bases and the V segment lost 0 bases, leaving 0 bases of the junction unmatched. The CDR3, as DNA: TGTGCCTGTGACACCTGGGGGATACACACCGATAAACTCATCTTT. The encoded protein is CACDTWGIHTDKLIF.

In this sample, this clone is large. The genes are TRDV1 and TRDJ1, with 10 bases matching TRDD3. This CDR3 has 20 amino acids. In germline, CDR1 is TSWWSYY, CDR2 QGS. J was trimmed by 12 bases and V by 1 base; bases with no gene match: 26. The CDR3 nucleotides are TGTGCTCTTGGGGAACCCCCATTCTACGGGGGATACGCGAATCCCTCTAGGTTCATCTTT. Its protein is CALGEPPFYGGYANPSRFIF.

With respect to this clone: This likely stems from a read error, as it lies one base from a far larger clone. The same CDR3 arises from other DNA sequences in this sample as well. The CDR3 loop reads CAFGGLTAQLFF. CDR3 nucleotide sequence: TGTGCCTTTGGTGGATTGACAGCACAACTCTTCTTT. The chain carries TRDV3 and TRDJ2, with D uncertain. The germline V and J ends were trimmed by 2 bases and 2 bases, with 6 bases remaining between them. The CDR3 runs to 12 residues. CDR1 is TVYSNPD, CDR2 GDNSRS, per germline (reference sequence).